The clone carrying this T cell receptor beta chain was counted many times. This sample is drawn from a study of T cell clonality in common variable immunodeficiency. Control and CVID samples contributed equal amounts of genomic DNA. Data came from immunoSEQ multiplex PCR; TCRdb stores just in-frame clones and leaves some out. The record shows some 60,000 clones for this sample, with no singletons present. This sequence was found in a person between 18 and 75 years old in good health. The sequencing input was peripheral blood mononuclear cells.

CDR3 sequence: CASNGRANYEQYF. The CDR3 DNA, read in part, is TGTGCCAGCAACGGCAGGGCAAACTACGAG. The chain couples TRBV28 to TRBJ2-7; TRBD1 is a possible D gene (5 bases). From the germline J gene comes the end of the CDR3, since the read stops 3 residues before it. Per the germline V gene, CDR1 is MDHEN and CDR2 is SYDVKM. The ends were cut back, 7 bases at V and 3 bases at J, with 13 bases in the middle. The CDR3 length is 13 residues.